This T cell receptor (beta chain) is from a study of blood T cell repertoires in COVID-19. Study-level information: There were acute and convalescent COVID-19 samples, and they came from the United States, Italy and Spain. The cDNA or gDNA used as material had been derived from T cells, B-cell-depleted T cells, or PBMCs.

This clone was detected once. Original analysis: Nucleated cell number was recorded as an estimate derived from reference gene primer amplification. TCRdb keeps only in-frame clones here, not all; method: immunoSEQ multiplex PCR. V, J and clone size reflect that table, while D and trimming were determined from the DNA. Among about 140,000 clones listed, roughly four fifths were seen once. With 1 base clipped from V and 0 bases from J, the junction kept 1 base outside the gene matches. Germline CDR1 and CDR2: SGHAT and FQNNGV. This CDR3 contains 15 residues. The rearrangement joins TRBV11-2 to TRBJ2-7; 9 bases are a match to TRBD2. Sequenced material: peripheral blood. The receptor comes from a woman aged 55-69 years with acute or convalescent COVID-19. The CDR3 DNA reads as TGTGCCAGCAGCTTAGGTAGCGGGAGCTCCTACGAGCAGTACTTC. Its protein is CASSLGSGSSYEQYF.